This TCR beta chain was obtained from a study of early T cells in non-severe SARS-CoV-2 infection. Study as a whole: With bulk RNA from unsorted whole blood as input, sequencing yielded unpaired chains.

In its sample, this clonotype was seen many times. Molecules of cDNA were individually given unique molecular identifiers that were attached to them. TCRdb redid the calling of the 5' RACE reads with MiXCR, one entry per CDR3 protein. The sample includes roughly 32,000 distinct CDR3 sequences, 3.9% of them seen just once. The TCR was taken from an adult who was a healthcare worker with PCR-confirmed SARS-CoV-2 infection or an uninfected control (not recorded which). The sample consisted of whole blood.

CDR3 sequence: CASSALAAGGADTQYF. For the CDR3, the DNA is TGTGCCAGCAGCGCCTTAGCGGCGGGGGGGGCAGATACGCAGTATTTT. The V and J genes are TRBV7-2 and TRBJ2-3, with 9 bases lining up with TRBD2. V lost 5 bases to trimming and J lost 4 bases; unmatched junction nucleotides: 10. The CDR3 runs 16 residues. Germline V gene data show CDR1 as SGHTA and CDR2 as FQGNSA.